Sequencing of this TCR beta chain was carried out in a study of cytomegalovirus exposure and HLA in healthy donors (dated by TCRdb to 2016 to 2017). Context from the whole study: An earlier analysis of approximately 640 of the donors reported 250 to 300 Gb of sequence data and around 120 million unique TCR beta sequences from about 200 million T cells. An early release that covered some 640 HLA-typed donors contained around 300 gigabases of sequencing data and 80 million or so unique TCR sequences. Among the roughly 410 genotyped donors, approximately 76% belonged to the genetic ancestry cluster associated with self-reported Caucasian donors. The study aimed to test whether cataloging public T cell receptors could reveal signatures of past pathogen exposure. The study profiled the T cell repertoires of 500 to 800 subjects by immunosequencing and related them to cytomegalovirus serostatus. Besides the first cohort of roughly 700 subjects, a separate validation cohort made up of roughly 130 different subjects was used. High-throughput TCR immunosequencing, statistical association of individual TCRs with disease status, and machine learning were combined to predict cytomegalovirus infection status. To study patterns of TCR occurrence, a later analysis re-analyzed previously published TCR beta repertoires from under 750 donors and added high-resolution HLA genotyping. The later analysis used no new phenotypic data to find candidate immune exposures, relying instead on TCR beta sequences and their occurrence across donors. To decide whether each TCR beta V gene segment behaved as functional or pseudogenic, an earlier analysis of 587 of the donors relied on high-throughput TCR beta sequencing. Donor age, sex, ethnicity and CMV serostatus were compiled alongside the repertoire data. Genome-wide SNP genotypes for about 65% of the 666 donors were used in a later genetic analysis, which treated that subset as a discovery cohort. All discovery cohort repertoires had been generated on a single sequencing platform. Both class I and class II loci were covered by HLA typing, at four-digit resolution. Typing coverage differed by locus: A, B, C, DRB1 and DQB1 were typed in roughly 620-630 donors, DQA1 in roughly 510, DPA1 in 600 to 610, and DPB1 in 472. Several DR-DQ haplotypes were treated as single units for association and clustering because of strong linkage in the cohort. Among 300 to 500 genotyped donors of the cohort, an average of about 240,000 unique TCR beta nucleotide sequences was sequenced per donor, of which 15% to 20% were non-productive. Overall study outcomes, separate from this receptor: In a later analysis, several top co-occurrence clusters were reported to appear linked to parvovirus B19, influenza, CMV and Epstein-Barr virus. While some public TCRs were present in many individuals, most TCR sequences turned up only very rarely across donors. For the cohort, immune exposure information was limited to CMV serostatus. The earlier analysis of 587 of the donors excluded some 15 rarely observed V segments, including chromosome 9 orphons, because counts were too low. In a later genetic analysis, fewer N-insertions in productive TCRs were reported among donors in an Asian-associated ancestry cluster than the approximately 670-donor mean. In a later analysis, HLA-associated TCR beta chains showed more clonal expansion and lower generation probabilities than non-associated chains that were equally common. Cytomegalovirus status was reported to be diagnosed by the classifier with high specificity and sensitivity in both the original and validation cohorts. The authors suggested that the approach could potentially be extended to other disease states and immunological phenotypes. In this cohort, only TCR beta chains were sequenced, and detectable features were limited by the absence of alpha or paired-chain data. The sequencing pipeline was judged likely to have produced a cluster of highly shared sequence variants as a technical artifact. Strong co-occurrence of HLA alleles, especially DR and DQ, made assigning TCR associations to individual alleles difficult. In an earlier analysis of fewer than 700 of the donors, most TCR beta V segments appeared in productive rearrangements about 87% or about 30% of the time, broadly matching IMGT annotations. Specific HLA alleles were associated with roughly 17,000 TCR beta sequences at a false discovery rate of 0.05 in a later analysis. V-gene and J-gene trimming of TCR beta chains was associated with a missense DCLRE1C variant in a later genetic analysis, and the association was replicated in an independent cohort. Linkage disequilibrium might explain the correlated functional status among segregating V segments, but an unknown experimental factor could not be ruled out. A further reported finding was that TCR beta sequences accurately predicted the HLA-A and HLA-B alleles for most subjects in the first cohort. In vitro tests confirmed that a few of the cytomegalovirus-associated TCR beta chains recognize cytomegalovirus antigens. Sequencing depth was assumed to be roughly uniform across donors in the presence/absence analyses, though that assumption may not hold. The study gave a list of about 170 TCR beta chains associated with cytomegalovirus. Because HLA typing was missing for some donors at each locus, association tests included only the typed subset. In a later analysis, TCR association rates were found to vary across HLA loci, with the most associated TCRs seen for DRB1 alleles and the fewest for HLA-C alleles. Because the 87-base-pair reads could not distinguish some IMGT-functional V segments, including TRBV6-2 and TRBV6-3, those segments were excluded. According to a later analysis, most CMV-associated TCR beta chains appeared to be HLA-restricted, and the HLA associations seemed to be driven largely by CMV exposure.

The cohort comprised around 690 healthy bone marrow donors. At the time of sampling, all cohort members were nominally healthy, though unrecorded immune exposures were likely present. The donor was CMV seronegative and belonged to the group of several hundred seronegative cohort members. A peripheral blood sample was collected from each donor, and TCR beta sequencing was performed on peripheral blood mononuclear cells. The Qiagen DNeasy Blood Extraction Kit was used to extract genomic DNA from the blood cell samples. V is pared back by 0 bases and J by 8 bases, with 12 bases lying between the germline termini. Based on the germline V gene, the CDR1 and CDR2 sequences are SGHTA and FQGNSA. The CDR3 starts with the cysteine, ends with the phenylalanine, and has 14 residues. The kept DNA is CDR3 alone, 42 bases in frame from the first base. With respect to this clone: Its antigen is still unknown. No clone much larger than this one lies a single base away; base qualities are absent.

The protocol used for the library was the immunoSEQ multiplex PCR assay. For the multiplex PCR, a mixture combining 60 forward primers for TCR Vbeta segments and 13 reverse primers for TCR Jbeta segments was used. The CDR3 region of rearranged TCR beta genes was amplified from genomic DNA by a multiplex PCR assay. On the Illumina HiSeq System, the amplified TCR beta libraries were sequenced as 87-base-pair reads. The source study handled its data this way. A later analysis counted approximately 74 million unique TCR beta chains across the 690 or so repertoires, and roughly 10 million of these chains were shared by at least two donors. Raw reads were error-corrected and collapsed into unique sequences by a nearest-neighbor algorithm in which closely related sequences were merged to remove PCR and sequencing errors. Alignment of CDR3 sequences to IMGT reference sequences was used to assign V, D and J gene segments. For a sequence to be retained, a match of at least six nucleotides was required to both a V gene segment and a J gene segment. A rearrangement was called productive if the CDR3 had no stop codons and remained in frame with V and J, and every other rearrangement was called non-productive. CDR3 was defined by IMGT convention, running from the second conserved V-encoded cysteine to the conserved J-encoded phenylalanine. Sequences without an unambiguous match to a single V gene segment were excluded from the earlier analysis of about 630 of the donors. An earlier analysis of several hundred of the donors called V segments functional above 56.7% productive rearrangements and segregating when the between-donor standard deviation exceeded 5%. A statistical classification framework was built to diagnose cytomegalovirus status from the catalog of TCR beta chain sequences. In a later analysis, V and J genes were assigned by comparing TCR nucleotide sequences against IMGT/GENE-DB human TR gene sequences. The TCRdist pipeline was used in a later analysis to assign CDR3 sequences and most-parsimonious VDJ recombination scenarios. In a later analysis, every TCR beta chain was defined by the combination of its CDR3 amino acid sequence and its V-gene family, and reads without a unique V-gene family were dropped. A later analysis removed roughly 590 highly shared, low-generation-probability nucleotide sequences to deal with suspected cross-contamination and a sequencing artifact. In a later analysis, a clonal expansion index for each public chain was calculated from normalized within-repertoire ranks of inferred template counts. Generation probabilities in a later analysis came from a VDJ recombination model fitted to out-of-frame rearrangements, and those results were checked against IGoR. Hypergeometric tests were used in a later analysis to score TCR-TCR, TCR-HLA and TCR-CMV co-occurrence, with a repertoire-size bias correction applied to the TCR pairs. False discovery rates were estimated in a later analysis by permuting HLA or CMV assignments 20 times. In a later analysis, co-occurring TCRs were grouped using DBSCAN, with TCRdist sequence similarity added in when clustering inside HLA-allele-positive subsets. Repertoires with fewer than 30,000 or more than 120,000 public chains were left out of co-occurrence clustering, as were about 5 repertoires with anomalous nucleotide sharing. As stored in TCRdb, this immuneACCESS dataset retains in-frame rearrangements with V and J assigned. A fraction of the clones does not appear; measured against another copy, unresolved V genes explain less than half of the discrepancy, and the remainder lacks a known reason. Clonal size and the V and J genes are those of that table, whereas D and trimming came from the DNA. This sample comprises under 200,000 clones, over 70% of them detected only once. 4.5% to 6% of the sample is held by the ten biggest clonotypes.

The sequenced sample consisted of PBMCs. The sequence came from a man aged 40-55 years in good health and CMV-seronegative. In this chain, TRBV7-2 is recombined with TRBJ2-3, and TRBD2 may be the D gene, going by 6 matching bases. The CDR3 region has the sequence CASSLAMGSGTQYF. The sequence in DNA is TGTGCCAGCAGCTTAGCCATGGGTAGCGGTACGCAGTATTTT.